This entry lists 11 T cell receptor beta chains sequenced from one sample in a study of T cell responses to AZD1222 COVID-19 vaccine. The repertoire was sequenced with immunoSEQ multiplex PCR; TCRdb's copy has only in-frame clones and lacks some. The sample yields approximately 60,000 clones, 75% to 90% seen once. The sample here was peripheral blood, taken 28 days after the second AZD1222 dose. The source of these receptors is an adult who received the AZD1222 COVID-19 vaccine.

The rearrangement joins TRBV21-1 to TRBJ2-1; the D call TRBD2 from the table was never checked on the DNA. TRBV21-1 is designated a pseudogene. This CDR3 comprises 13 residues. The CDR3 reads CASSKATSGWQFF. Written as DNA, the CDR3 is TGTGCCAGCAGCAAAGCGACTAGTGGTTGGCAGTTCTTC.

This chain joins TRBV19 and TRBJ2-7, with TRBD2 matching 11 bases. CDR1 is LNHDA and CDR2 is SQIVND in the germline V gene (reference sequence). V lost 5 bases, J lost 2 bases, and 5 bases stayed unmatched. The length of the CDR3 is 15 residues. The CDR3: CASSPLLAGAYEQYF. CDR3 DNA sequence: TGTGCCAGTAGTCCCCTACTAGCGGGAGCCTACGAGCAGTACTTC.

The chain combines TRBV9 with TRBJ1-1; TRBD1 matches 12 bases. The CDR3 has 15 residues. Germline trimming cut 0 bases from V and 8 bases from J; bases unmatched to any gene: 5. Germline CDR1 and CDR2: SGDLS and YYNGEE. The chain's CDR3 is CASSVAGTGGWEAFF. The CDR3 DNA reads as TGTGCCAGCAGCGTAGCCGGGACAGGGGGCTGGGAAGCTTTCTTT.

V gene TRBV6-5 combines with J gene TRBJ1-6, with TRBD1 as a possible D gene (5 bases). Trimming removed 6 bases from V and 10 bases from J, with 13 bases in between. This CDR3 is 13 amino acids long. CDR1 is MNHEY and CDR2 is SVGAGI in the germline V gene. The CDR3 bases are TGTGCCAGCAGCAACCAGGGTGCGTCACCCCTCCACTTT. This codes for CASSNQGASPLHF.

This chain uses TRBV5-1 with TRBJ2-1; the D gene is possibly TRBD1 (6 bases). V gave up 0 bases and J gave up 1 base, with 14 bases separating them. CDR1 is SGHRS and CDR2 is YFSETQ in the germline V gene. The CDR3 has 17 residues. CDR3 DNA sequence: TGCGCCAGCAGCTTGGCTGGGGGCCTCCTATCCTACAATGAGCAGTTCTTC. Protein: CASSLAGGLLSYNEQFF.

V usage is TRBV28 and J usage is TRBJ2-2, with unresolved D. The CDR3 is 12 amino acids. Between the trimmed V and J ends, which lost 2 bases and 2 bases, there was a span of 0 bases. In germline, CDR1 is MDHEN, CDR2 SYDVKM. This CDR3 is CASSLNTGELFF. CDR3 DNA sequence: TGTGCCAGCAGTTTAAACACCGGGGAGCTGTTTTTT.

In DNA form, the CDR3 reads TGTGCCAGCAGTGAATATGAGCAGTTCTTC. It codes for CASSEYEQFF. This rearrangement joins TRBV6-1 to TRBJ2-1; D not resolved. Between the trimmed V and J ends, which lost 2 bases and 8 bases, there was a span of 1 base. Looked up from germline, CDR1 is MNHNS and CDR2 is SASEGT. This CDR3 has 10 residues.

The V and J genes are TRBV6-5 and TRBJ2-5; 9 bases align to TRBD1. The CDR3 consists of 15 residues. Germline CDR1 MNHEY, CDR2 SVGAGI. Trimming cost V 5 bases and J 4 bases; bases outside gene matches: 8. The CDR3 spells CASSPPGQGGETQYF. Written as DNA, the CDR3 is TGTGCCAGCAGTCCTCCGGGACAGGGAGGAGAGACCCAGTACTTC.

J is TRBJ1-2 and V is TRBV5-1; D not resolved. The CDR3 runs to 14 residues. Germline V gives CDR1 SGHRS, CDR2 YFSETQ. The ends were cut back, 0 bases at V and 2 bases at J, with 8 bases in the middle. DNA of the CDR3: TGCGCCAGCAGCTTGGAAGGCAGAAACTATGGCTACACCTTC. Amino acids: CASSLEGRNYGYTF.

The chain joins TRBV7-6 to TRBJ2-5, with TRBD1 matching over 8 bases. V was clipped by 1 base and J by 2 bases; unmatched bases: 3. This CDR3 is built from 15 residues. Per the germline V gene, CDR1 is SGHVS and CDR2 is FNYEAQ. The CDR3 reads CASSLETGAQETQYF. CDR3 sequence (DNA): TGTGCCAGCAGCTTAGAGACAGGGGCTCAAGAGACCCAGTACTTC.

The chain couples TRBV29-1 to TRBJ1-5; 7 positions match TRBD1. Trimming took 5 bases from V and 7 from J; bases not matched to a gene: 5. The CDR3 runs to 12 residues. CDR1 is SQVTM, CDR2 ANQGSEA, per germline. CDR3 residues: CSVRQGEQPQHF. The DNA for the CDR3 is TGCAGCGTTAGACAGGGTGAACAGCCCCAGCATTTT.